One and the same sample provided the 27 T cell receptor beta chains below, sequenced in a study of CD8 T cells in ankylosing spondylitis. TCRdb ran MiXCR on the 5' RACE reads and lists one entry per CDR3 protein. The table lists roughly 97,000 distinct CDR3 sequences, over 6.5% of them singletons. Specimen: blood, either unsorted or a sorted T cell fraction (not recorded which). These receptors all come from a male donor with ankylosing spondylitis or in good health (not recorded which).

This clonotype has just a few counts. V usage is TRBV7-9 and J usage is TRBJ2-1; weak D call: TRBD2 (5 bases). The germline gives CDR1 SEHNR, CDR2 FQNEAQ (reference sequence). V was cut by 3 bases and J by 5 bases, with 14 bases left in between. The CDR3 contains 15 residues. DNA of the CDR3: TGTGCCAGCAGCTTTCAAGGCGGGCTTGACAATGAGCAGTTCTTC. Translation gives CASSFQGGLDNEQFF.

About this clonotype: One junction end disagrees with the germline gene, perhaps due to a read error. CDR3 DNA sequence: TGTGCCAGCAGAACCGGGACTTATAAAGAGACCCAGAACTTC. Residues: CASRTGTYKETQNF. This chain uses TRBV2 with TRBJ2-5, with a tentative D call TRBD2 (6 bases). The CDR3 is 14 amino acids. Germline CDR1 reads SNHLY; CDR2 reads FYNNEI. The full variable domain, with the rest looked up from reference TRBV2 and TRBJ2-5, is EPEVTQTPSHQVTQMGQEVILRCVPISNHLYFYWYRQILGQKVEFLVSFYNNEISEKSEIFDDQFSVERPDGSNFTLKIRSTKLEDSAMYFCASRTGTYKETQNFGPGTRLLVL.

Points on this clonotype: A much larger clone lies one base from this, so it may be a read error. The V and J genes are TRBV12-3 or TRBV12-4 and TRBJ2-2; 10 nucleotides line up with TRBD1. Trimming removed 3 bases from V and 4 bases from J; junction bases left unmatched: 2. This CDR3 has 15 residues. In DNA, the CDR3 is TGTGCCAGCAGTTTTGGGACAGGGGCCACCGGGGAGCTGTTTTTT. Translating gives CASSFGTGATGELFF.

Many counts were recorded for this clonotype. The chain has TRBV6-5 and TRBJ2-1; D remains unclear. The V and J ends lost 0 bases and 2 bases respectively, with 11 bases between them. The CDR3 runs 16 residues. From germline, CDR1 is MNHEY and CDR2 SVGAGI. The DNA of the CDR3 is TGTGCCAGCAGTTACTCGAGTCCCAGGACCTACAATGAGCAGTTCTTC. Its protein is CASSYSSPRTYNEQFF.

J is TRBJ1-2 and V is TRBV4-3, with 9 bases lining up with TRBD1. CDR1 is LGHNA, CDR2 YSLEER, per germline. CDR3 length equals 15 residues. Trimming cost V 1 base and J 4 bases; bases outside gene matches: 4. The CDR3 nucleotides read TGCGCCAGCAGCCAAGGGACAGGGGTCCTCTATGGCTACACCTTC. Amino acid sequence: CASSQGTGVLYGYTF.

This clonotype was seen ten or more times. This chain uses TRBV10-3 with TRBJ2-3; either TRBD1 or TRBD2 may supply D (5 bases each). The CDR3 has 15 amino acids. Germline V CDR1 and CDR2: ENHRY, SYGVKD. V was trimmed by 6 bases and J by 2 bases, leaving 15 bases between them. The CDR3 region is CAIRPGATLTDTQYF. The CDR3 region has the DNA TGTGCCATCAGACCCGGGGCCACTCTCACAGATACGCAGTATTTT.

This clonotype was recorded at least ten times. This chain links TRBV5-1 with TRBJ2-5, with TRBD2 as a possible D gene (5 bases). The germline gives CDR1 SGHRS, CDR2 YFSETQ. There are 15 residues in the CDR3. The V gene lost 0 bases and the J gene lost 2 bases, with 11 bases spanning the gap. CDR3 coding DNA: TGCGCCAGCAGCTTGGAAGTAGCGTCACAAGAGACCCAGTACTTC. Its protein is CASSLEVASQETQYF.

This clonotype showed up many times. The genes are TRBV4-3 and TRBJ2-7; perhaps TRBD1 as D (6 bases). CDR3 size: 15 residues. V dropped 1 base and J dropped 5 bases, with 15 bases sitting between them. Per the germline V gene, CDR1 is LGHNA and CDR2 is YSLEER. The CDR3 loop reads CASSQAWGRRNEQYF. CDR3 sequence (DNA): TGCGCCAGCAGCCAAGCTTGGGGGCGTAGGAACGAGCAGTACTTC.

This chain links TRBV7-2 with TRBJ2-1; D remains ambiguous. Germline V gene data show CDR1 as SGHTA and CDR2 as FQGNSA. The CDR3 is 15 amino acids. Trimming removed 3 bases at V and 2 bases at J, with 11 bases between. CDR3 loop: CASSFTVTTYNEQFF. The DNA of the CDR3 is TGTGCCAGCAGCTTTACGGTCACGACCTACAATGAGCAGTTCTTC.

This clonotype was counted at least ten times. Here the CDR3 reads CASSSGLAGGFGEQFF. In nucleotides, the CDR3 is TGCGCCAGCAGCTCGGGACTAGCGGGAGGGTTCGGTGAGCAGTTCTTC. The V call is TRBV5-1, the J call TRBJ2-1; 16 bases map to TRBD2. The CDR3 has 16 residues. Trimming cost V 3 bases and J 9 bases; bases outside gene matches: 6. The germline gives CDR1 SGHRS, CDR2 YFSETQ.

The chain employs TRBV20-1 and TRBJ2-5; D ambiguous. This CDR3 region has 12 residues. Trimming shortened V by 3 bases and J by 7 bases, and 12 bases separated the two germline ends. CDR1 is DFQATT, CDR2 SNEGSKA, per germline (reference sequence). The CDR3 DNA follows: TGCAGTGCTAGGTATAGGGAAGCGACCCAGTACTTC. Encoded protein: CSARYREATQYF.

V gene TRBV27 combines with J gene TRBJ1-5; D not certain. The V end lost 0 bases, the J end lost 0 bases, and 9 bases lay between the germline ends. This CDR3 contains 16 residues. Germline CDR1 MNHEY, CDR2 SMNVEV (reference sequence). This chain's CDR3 is CASSLSGPYSNQPQHF. Written as DNA, the CDR3 is TGTGCCAGCAGTTTATCAGGGCCCTATAGCAATCAGCCCCAGCATTTT.

This clonotype was counted many times. The chain employs TRBV29-1 and TRBJ1-1; D call uncertain. Germline-derived CDR1 and CDR2 are SQVTM and ANQGSEA. The V gene lost 5 bases and the J gene lost 0 bases, with 7 bases spanning the gap. CDR3 length: 12 residues. The CDR3: CSVLEMNTEAFF. DNA for the CDR3: TGCAGCGTTCTTGAGATGAACACTGAAGCTTTCTTT.

This clonotype appeared many times. The chain combines TRBV20-1 with TRBJ1-1, with D hard to call. The CDR3 is made up of 11 amino acids. Germline-derived CDR1 and CDR2 are DFQATT and SNEGSKA (reference sequence). The CDR3, as DNA: TGCAGCGCTCAAGGAGGAACTGAAGCTTTCTTT. Translating it yields CSAQGGTEAFF.

This chain connects TRBV4-3 to TRBJ2-2; D remains ambiguous. The V end lost 1 base, the J end lost 8 bases, and 11 bases lay between the germline ends. The germline CDR1 and CDR2 sequences are LGHNA and YSLEER. CDR3 length: 14 amino acids. The CDR3 protein is CASSQGGFGGELFF. For the CDR3, the DNA is TGCGCCAGCAGCCAAGGGGGTTTTGGGGGGGAGCTGTTTTTT.

This clonotype was observed many times. This sequence joins TRBV4-3 and TRBJ2-5; TRBD1 matches 9 bases. CDR3 size: 18 residues. Germline CDR1 reads LGHNA; CDR2 reads YSLEER. The trim removed 3 bases at V and 3 bases at J, leaving 14 bases unmatched. The CDR3 bases are TGCGCCAGCAGCCAGGGTCGGGGGCCCGGGACAGGGAAAGAGACCCAGTACTTC. Translating it yields CASSQGRGPGTGKETQYF.

This clonotype was counted at least ten times. The chain carries TRBV6-2 or TRBV6-3 and TRBJ2-1, with TRBD2 as a possible D gene (7 bases). There are 13 residues in the CDR3. CDR1 is MNHEY and CDR2 is SVGEGT in the germline V gene. V was cut by 2 bases and J by 8 bases, with 10 bases left in between. The CDR3, as DNA: TGTGCCAGCAGTTACCCGGGGGGCCATGAGCAGTTCTTC. Protein sequence: CASSYPGGHEQFF.

The table lists this clonotype with many counts. This chain connects TRBV6-2 or TRBV6-3 to TRBJ2-5, with 8 bases lining up with TRBD1. With 0 bases clipped from V and 5 bases from J, the junction kept 20 bases outside the gene matches. The CDR3 runs 20 residues. Germline V gives CDR1 MNHEY, CDR2 SVGEGT. The CDR3 bases are TGTGCCAGCAGTTACTCGATCCCCTCCCCGGGACAGGAGCCTTTGGAGACCCAGTACTTC. Translating gives CASSYSIPSPGQEPLETQYF.

The sample holds many counts of this clonotype. This rearrangement joins TRBV7-8 to TRBJ1-2, with D unclear. Trimming pared 1 base from V and 4 bases from J, leaving 10 bases between. This CDR3 contains 14 residues. Germline loops: CDR1 SGHVS, CDR2 FQNEAQ. The CDR3 DNA reads as TGTGCCAGCAGCTTAGAGGGTAGTCTCTATGGCTACACCTTC. This translates into CASSLEGSLYGYTF. Together with reference TRBV7-8 and TRBJ1-2, the CDR3 gives the full variable domain: GAGVSQSPRYKVAKRGQDVALRCDPISGHVSLFWYQQALGQGPEFLTYFQNEAQLDKSGLPSDRFFAERPEGSVSTLKIQRTQQEDSAVYLCASSLEGSLYGYTFGSGTRLTVV.

This clonotype was picked up many times. The rearrangement links TRBV19 to TRBJ2-3; 12 positions agree with TRBD2. The junction had 14 bases not matched to a gene; V was cut back by 5 bases and J by 5 bases. The CDR3 is made up of 18 amino acids. Germline V CDR1 and CDR2: LNHDA, SQIVND (reference sequence). The CDR3 sequence: CASSHTPRLAGVQDTQYF. The CDR3 coding sequence is TGTGCCAGTAGTCACACCCCAAGACTAGCGGGAGTACAAGATACGCAGTATTTT.

This clonotype has at least ten counts. The CDR3 is CASSSTRYSNQPQHF. The CDR3 DNA is TGTGCCAGCAGCTCGACAAGATATAGCAATCAGCCCCAGCATTTT. The chain couples TRBV7-2 to TRBJ1-5; D remains ambiguous. V lost 4 bases, J lost 0 bases, and 10 bases lay in between. CDR1 SGHTA and CDR2 FQGNSA come from the germline V gene. This CDR3 contains 15 residues.

At least ten counts were recorded for this clonotype. The rearrangement links TRBV29-1 to TRBJ1-2; no firm D call. This CDR3 is built from 12 residues. V was pared by 4 bases and J by 4 bases, with 10 bases between. From germline, CDR1 is SQVTM and CDR2 ANQGSEA. CDR3 amino acids: CSVVGEGYGYTF. DNA of the CDR3: TGCAGCGTTGTTGGGGAGGGCTATGGCTACACCTTC.

In this sample, this clonotype turned up many times. The chain has TRBV5-6 and TRBJ1-2, with a possible D match to TRBD1 (5 bases). CDR1 and CDR2 from the germline V gene are SGHDT and YYEEEE. CDR3 length equals 14 residues. V lost 0 bases, J lost 4 bases, and 10 bases lay in between. This CDR3 reads CASSLEGVRYGYTF. DNA of the CDR3: TGTGCCAGCAGCTTGGAAGGGGTCCGCTATGGCTACACCTTC.

This clonotype was picked up many times. The V gene is TRBV9, the J gene TRBJ2-1; 8 nucleotides align to TRBD2. The CDR3 length is 18 residues. After removal of 4 bases from V and 9 bases from J, the junction contained 21 bases not matched to a gene. The V gene's germline CDR1 is SGDLS and CDR2 YYNGEE. The CDR3 DNA follows: TGTGCCAGCAGCCTAGAAACGGGGGGGGCTTTTTCCTTTTCTGAGCAGTTCTTC. Its protein is CASSLETGGAFSFSEQFF.

This clonotype turned up a few times. This rearrangement joins TRBV7-9 to TRBJ2-5; possible D gene TRBD2, 7 bases. The V end lost 3 bases, the J end lost 1 base, and 12 bases lay between the germline ends. This CDR3 region has 15 residues. Germline lookup yields CDR1 SEHNR and CDR2 FQNEAQ (reference sequence). Here the CDR3 reads CASSFGGGSQETQYF. The CDR3 DNA reads TGTGCCAGCAGCTTTGGCGGGGGCTCCCAAGAGACCCAGTACTTC. Full variable domain (outside the CDR3, taken from reference TRBV7-9 and TRBJ2-5): DTGVSQNPRHKITKRGQNVTFRCDPISEHNRLYWYRQTLGQGPEFLTYFQNEAQLEKSRLLSDRFSAERPKGSFSTLEIQRTEQGDSAMYLCASSFGGGSQETQYFGPGTRLLVL.

A word on this clonotype: One end of the junction fails to match germline, which may point to a read error. CDR3 nucleotide sequence: TGTGCCAGCAGTGATTCAGGGATGGCCATAAACATTCAGTACTTC. It specifies CASSDSGMAINIQYF. The rearrangement joins TRBV6-2 or TRBV6-3 to TRBJ2-4; D perhaps matches TRBD1 (5 bases). CDR3 length equals 15 residues. CDR1 is MNHEY and CDR2 is SVGEGT in the germline V gene.

This clonotype was seen ten or more times. This chain links TRBV29-1 with TRBJ1-4; D uncertain. V dropped 7 bases and J dropped 4 bases, with 10 bases sitting between them. The CDR3 spans 12 residues. Germline CDR1 and CDR2: SQVTM and ANQGSEA. Written as DNA, the CDR3 is TGCAGCGGCGCTACTTTTAATGAAAAACTGTTTTTT. Its translation is CSGATFNEKLFF.